These T cell receptor beta chains were read from a single sample in a study of cytomegalovirus exposure and HLA in healthy donors. TCRdb's table, derived via immunoSEQ multiplex PCR, lists solely in-frame clones and lacks some. The sample consists of roughly 200,000 clones, 79% of them appearing once. Sequences were obtained from PBMCs. The receptors shown here come from a girl between 5 and 17 years old in good health and CMV-seropositive. Both conserved end residues are part of each CDR3. Each record gives: V gene, CDR3 length, CDR3 protein.

V: TRBV2
length: 12
CDR3: CASTQVGDTQYF

V: TRBV7-9
length: 16
CDR3: CASSLATGRSNEKLFF

V: TRBV5-5
length: 17
CDR3: CASSLGQGGYSGNTIYF

V: TRBV10-1
length: 13
CDR3: CASSNTGSRRAFF

V: TRBV7-2
length: 16
CDR3: CASSFSTVTIDSPLHF

V: TRBV27
length: 15
CDR3: CASSLLAGGPETQYF

V: TRBV29-1
length: 12
CDR3: CSTRGSTGELFF

V: TRBV11-2
length: 19
CDR3: CASSLIAGGGRGSIDTQYF

V: TRBV6-5
length: 15
CDR3: CASSYIAGASYEQYF

V: TRBV19
length: 15
CDR3: CASRVQDSGVRALHF

V: TRBV7-9
length: 16
CDR3: CASSSQGGGILNEQFF

V: TRBV5-5
length: 18
CDR3: CASSFAGGLLQLNTEAFF

V: TRBV20-1
length: 11
CDR3: CSAPHGTEAFF

V: TRBV7-2
length: 13
CDR3: CASSPRGGETQYF

V: TRBV6-4
length: 13
CDR3: CASSEQGNTEAFF

V: TRBV4-3
length: 19
CDR3: CASSQGLSRGPGPNTEAFF

V: TRBV2
length: 16
CDR3: CASNTAGGRLTGELFF

V: TRBV10-3
length: 13
CDR3: CAISDRALGGYTF

V: TRBV11-2
length: 17
CDR3: CASSPGNLAAESYGYTF

V: TRBV10-3
length: 15
CDR3: CAISEGATRSYEQYF

V: TRBV5-4
length: 17
CDR3: CASSLTGTGGIDGELFF

V: TRBV19
length: 15
CDR3: CASSPDSPITYEQYF

V: TRBV7-2
length: 15
CDR3: CASSPEGQGGSPLHF

V: TRBV18
length: 14
CDR3: CASSLGQTDEKLFF

V: TRBV7-9
length: 12
CDR3: CASSLGAQGGLF

V: TRBV4-3
length: 15
CDR3: CASSQRRTGDQPQHF

V: TRBV5-4
length: 16
CDR3: CASSFSGGQGPYEQYF

V: TRBV10-3
length: 17
CDR3: CAISEAPPGLNTGELFF

V: TRBV6-1
length: 14
CDR3: CASTRAGGDSPLHF

V: TRBV19
length: 15
CDR3: CASRAGDLGQREQFF

V: TRBV4-1
length: 16
CDR3: CASSQVWTTPSYEQYF

V: TRBV19
length: 14
CDR3: CASSPPGQGYEQYF

V: TRBV6-6
length: 16
CDR3: CASSYSPTGGLDTQYF

V: TRBV4-2
length: 18
CDR3: CASSQAGLSGASTDTQYF

V: TRBV28
length: 14
CDR3: CASSWDRVAGEQYF

V: TRBV27
length: 15
CDR3: CASSLSVQGSSPLHF

V: TRBV9
length: 16
CDR3: CASSHTSGGGQETQYF

V: TRBV7-2
length: 17
CDR3: CASSLRSQAQGTDTQYF

V: TRBV19
length: 15
CDR3: CASSEPGQGLNEQFF

V: TRBV6-5
length: 14
CDR3: CASSYDSFSYGYTF

V: TRBV11-2
length: 13
CDR3: CASSSSWSGTQYF

V: TRBV18
length: 14
CDR3: CASSPNRGGYEQYF

V: TRBV21-1
length: 17
CDR3: CASSKESFGLDTGELFF

V: TRBV27
length: 14
CDR3: CASTGQGATGELFF

V: TRBV5-6
length: 13
CDR3: CASSFDGSHEQYF

V: TRBV6-5
length: 13
CDR3: CASRQGDNTEAFF

V: TRBV5-4
length: 15
CDR3: CASSLETGGTQTQYF

V: TRBV6-1
length: 16
CDR3: CASSAQTGGSNQPQHF

V: TRBV7-2
length: 15
CDR3: CASSLAVGLVSEQYF

V: TRBV5-5
length: 15
CDR3: CASSSPGQGVYEQYF

V: TRBV29-1
length: 14
CDR3: CSVSPGYGNYGYTF

V: TRBV6-1
length: 13
CDR3: CASSGTSQGEQFF

V: TRBV19
length: 16
CDR3: CASSKRTSGGRDEQFF